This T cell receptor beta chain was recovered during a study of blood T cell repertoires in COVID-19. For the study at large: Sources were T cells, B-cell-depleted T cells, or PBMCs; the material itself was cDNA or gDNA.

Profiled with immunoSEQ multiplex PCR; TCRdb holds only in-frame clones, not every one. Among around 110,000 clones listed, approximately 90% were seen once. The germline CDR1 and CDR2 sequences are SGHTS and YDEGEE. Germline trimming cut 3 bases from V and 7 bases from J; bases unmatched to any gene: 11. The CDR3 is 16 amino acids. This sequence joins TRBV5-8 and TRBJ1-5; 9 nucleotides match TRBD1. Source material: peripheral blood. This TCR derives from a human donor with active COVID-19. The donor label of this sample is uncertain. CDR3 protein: CASSSQGQGIWQPQHF. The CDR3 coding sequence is TGTGCCAGCAGCTCCCAAGGACAGGGGATTTGGCAGCCCCAGCATTTT.